The subject of this entry is one T cell receptor beta chain. Its target is not known. The data were obtained in a study of T cells expressing NK-cell markers. Study at large: Obtained from sorted CD3+CD56+NKG2C+, CD3+CD56+NKG2C- and CD3+CD56-NKG2C+ T cells were the TCR beta repertoires. Findings of the study overall: In a handful of donors, dominant clonotypes made up about 25-65% of CD3+CD56-NKG2C+ cells.

The germline gives CDR1 KGHDR, CDR2 SFDVKD. This CDR3 contains 20 residues. TCRdb reprocessed the 5' RACE reads and stores each CDR3 protein as one record, lacking DNA. This sample contains a few hundred thousand distinct CDR3 sequences. This receptor was taken from a man aged 18 to 35 in good health. The rearrangement joins TRBV24-1 to TRBJ2-2; TCRdb's D call, TRBD1, is unchecked because there is no DNA. Sample: blood T cells: a sorted CD56 or NKG2C T cell subset, CD4+ or CD8+ T cells, or bulk PBMC T cells (not recorded which). The CDR3 here is CATIRKGTPVPPLNTGELFF.